This TCR beta chain was observed in a study of untreated major depressive disorder. Findings and caveats of the study: A comparatively small sample limits the generalizability of these findings. Compared with controls, depressed patients showed more TRBV05-01 (Vbeta 5.1) usage in CD4+ T cells.

Points on this clone: What it binds is not known.

The CDR3 is 18 residues long. Germline assignment: CDR1 LNHDA and CDR2 SQIVND (reference sequence). Trimming cost V 4 bases and J 2 bases; bases outside gene matches: 10. Here immunoSEQ multiplex PCR was the method, and the copy in TCRdb shows in-frame clones only, minus some. The sample lists approximately 13,000 clones, about 89% occurring once. Enrichment usually gave approximately 95% pure CD4+ T cells. The receptor was derived from a woman aged 25 to 39 with major depressive disorder. Sequenced: CD4+ T cells from PBMCs. V is TRBV19 and J is TRBJ2-7; 14 bases map to TRBD2. The CDR3 bases are TGTGCCAGTAGTAGGCTGGGACCGGGACTAGCGGGGGCCTACGAGCAGTACTTC. Its protein is CASSRLGPGLAGAYEQYF.